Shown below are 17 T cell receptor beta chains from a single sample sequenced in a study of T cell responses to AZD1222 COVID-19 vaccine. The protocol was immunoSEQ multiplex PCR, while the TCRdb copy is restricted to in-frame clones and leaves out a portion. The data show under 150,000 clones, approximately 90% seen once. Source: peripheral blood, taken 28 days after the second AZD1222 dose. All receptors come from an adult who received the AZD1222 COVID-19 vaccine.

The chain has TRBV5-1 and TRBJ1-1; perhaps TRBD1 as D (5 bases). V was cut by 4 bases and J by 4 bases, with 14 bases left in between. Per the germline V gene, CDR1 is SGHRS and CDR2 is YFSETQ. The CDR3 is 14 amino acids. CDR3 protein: CASSLRGVATEAFF. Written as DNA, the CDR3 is TGCGCCAGCAGCCTTCGAGGGGTAGCCACTGAAGCTTTCTTT.

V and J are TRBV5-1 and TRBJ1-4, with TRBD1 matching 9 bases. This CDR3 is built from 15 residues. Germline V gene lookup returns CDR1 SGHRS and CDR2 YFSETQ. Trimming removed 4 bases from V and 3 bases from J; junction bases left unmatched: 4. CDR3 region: CASSGTGLANEKLFF. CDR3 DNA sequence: TGCGCCAGCAGCGGGACAGGGTTGGCTAATGAAAAACTGTTTTTT.

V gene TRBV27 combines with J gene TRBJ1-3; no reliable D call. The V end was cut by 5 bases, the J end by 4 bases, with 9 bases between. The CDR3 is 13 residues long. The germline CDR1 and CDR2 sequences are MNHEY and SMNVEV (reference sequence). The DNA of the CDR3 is TGTGCCAGCAGTGAGACGAGAGGAAACACCATATATTTT. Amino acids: CASSETRGNTIYF.

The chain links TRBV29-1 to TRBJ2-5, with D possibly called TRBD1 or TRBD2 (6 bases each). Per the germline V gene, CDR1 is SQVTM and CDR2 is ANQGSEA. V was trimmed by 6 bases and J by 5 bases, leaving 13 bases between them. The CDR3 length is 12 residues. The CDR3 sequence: CSVPDGGETQYF. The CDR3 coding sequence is TGCAGCGTCCCCGACGGGGGCGAGACCCAGTACTTC. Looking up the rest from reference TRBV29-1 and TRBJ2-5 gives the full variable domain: SAVISQKPSRDICQRGTSLTIQCQVDSQVTMMFWYRQQPGQSLTLIATANQGSEATYESGFVIDKFPISRPNLTFSTLTVSNMSPEDSSIYLCSVPDGGETQYFGPGTRLLVL.

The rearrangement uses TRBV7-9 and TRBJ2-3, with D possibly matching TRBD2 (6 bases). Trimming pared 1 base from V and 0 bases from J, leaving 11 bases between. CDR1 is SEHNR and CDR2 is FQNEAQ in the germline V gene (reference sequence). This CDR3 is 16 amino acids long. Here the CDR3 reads CASSLGRGQSTDTQYF. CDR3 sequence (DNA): TGTGCCAGCAGCTTAGGGCGGGGCCAGAGCACAGATACGCAGTATTTT.

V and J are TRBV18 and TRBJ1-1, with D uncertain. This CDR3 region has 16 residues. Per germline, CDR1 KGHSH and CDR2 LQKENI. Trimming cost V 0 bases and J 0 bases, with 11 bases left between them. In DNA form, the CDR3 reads TGTGCCAGCTCACCACCGGCGGGCAGGATGAACACTGAAGCTTTCTTT. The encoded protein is CASSPPAGRMNTEAFF.

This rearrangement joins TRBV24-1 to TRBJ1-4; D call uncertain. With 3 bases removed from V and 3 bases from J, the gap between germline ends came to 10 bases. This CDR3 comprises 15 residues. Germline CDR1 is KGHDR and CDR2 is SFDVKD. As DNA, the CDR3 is TGTGCCACCAGTGATCCCGAGGAGGCTAATGAAAAACTGTTTTTT. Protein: CATSDPEEANEKLFF.

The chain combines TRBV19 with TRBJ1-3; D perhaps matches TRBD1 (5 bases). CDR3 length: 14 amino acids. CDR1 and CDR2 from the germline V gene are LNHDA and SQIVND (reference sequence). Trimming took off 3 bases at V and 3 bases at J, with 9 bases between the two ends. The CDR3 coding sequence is TGTGCCAGTAGTATCCGGGGGGGTGGAAACACCATATATTTT. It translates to CASSIRGGGNTIYF.

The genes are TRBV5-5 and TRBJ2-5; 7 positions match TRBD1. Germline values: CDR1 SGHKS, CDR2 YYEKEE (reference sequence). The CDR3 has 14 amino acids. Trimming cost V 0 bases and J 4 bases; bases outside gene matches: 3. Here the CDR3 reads CASSLGTGPETQYF. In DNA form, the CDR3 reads TGTGCCAGCAGCTTGGGGACAGGACCAGAGACCCAGTACTTC.

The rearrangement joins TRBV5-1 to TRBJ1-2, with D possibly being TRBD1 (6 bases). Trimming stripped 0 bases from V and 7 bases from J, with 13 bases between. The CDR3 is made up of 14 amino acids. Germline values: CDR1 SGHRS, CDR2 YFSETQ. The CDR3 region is CASSLGDRPIGYTF. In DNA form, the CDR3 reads TGCGCCAGCAGCTTGGGCGACAGGCCTATTGGCTACACCTTC.

CDR3 protein: CASTVGVESYGYTF. The CDR3 nucleotides read TGTGCCAGCACGGTGGGGGTCGAGAGCTATGGCTACACCTTC. The chain uses TRBV9 and TRBJ1-2, with D tentatively TRBD1 (5 bases). The CDR3 runs 14 residues. The V end was cut by 6 bases, the J end by 4 bases, with 16 bases between. The germline V gene has CDR1 SGDLS and CDR2 YYNGEE.

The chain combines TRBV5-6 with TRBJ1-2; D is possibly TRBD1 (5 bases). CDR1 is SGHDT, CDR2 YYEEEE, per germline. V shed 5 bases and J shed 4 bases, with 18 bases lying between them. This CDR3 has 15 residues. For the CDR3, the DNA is TGTGCCAGCAGGGAGGGACTGACCGAAATCTATGGCTACACCTTC. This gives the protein CASREGLTEIYGYTF.

CDR3 in DNA: TGTGCCAGCAGCTGGGGGAGAGGTGAAAAACTGTTTTTT. Translation gives CASSWGRGEKLFF. This chain links TRBV12-3 or TRBV12-4 with TRBJ1-4, with D possibly matching TRBD1 (5 bases). The CDR3 sequence is 13 residues long. V lost 6 bases and J lost 7, with 12 bases in between.

DNA of the CDR3: TGTGCCAGCAGTGGAGGGTCCCCGTTTATTGAAAAACTGTTTTTT. Translation: CASSGGSPFIEKLFF. V is TRBV2 and J is TRBJ1-4; D ambiguous. V lost 4 bases to trimming and J lost 7 bases, with 16 bases between them. The CDR3 is made up of 15 amino acids. Germline lookup yields CDR1 SNHLY and CDR2 FYNNEI.

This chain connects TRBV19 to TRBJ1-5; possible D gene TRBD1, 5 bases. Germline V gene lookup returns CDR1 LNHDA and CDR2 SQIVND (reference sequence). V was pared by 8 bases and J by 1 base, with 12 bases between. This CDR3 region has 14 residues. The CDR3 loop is CASDTRDSNQPQHF. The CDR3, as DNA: TGTGCCAGTGATACCCGGGACAGCAATCAGCCCCAGCATTTT.

The CDR3 sequence: CASSQGYKDNSPLHF. CDR3 DNA sequence: TGCGCCAGCAGCCAAGGGTACAAGGATAATTCACCCCTCCACTTT. The V call is TRBV4-1, the J call TRBJ1-6, with no clear D. Trimming removed 1 base at V and 5 bases at J, with 9 bases between. Germline V gene sequence: CDR1 MGHRA, CDR2 YSYEKL. The CDR3 loop spans 15 amino acids.

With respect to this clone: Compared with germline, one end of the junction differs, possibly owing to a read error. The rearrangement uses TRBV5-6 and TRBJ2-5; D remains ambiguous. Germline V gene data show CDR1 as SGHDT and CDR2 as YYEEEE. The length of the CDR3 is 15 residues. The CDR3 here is CASTLLVWGEETQYF. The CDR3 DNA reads TGTGCCAGCACCTTGCTTGTATGGGGTGAAGAGACCCAGTACTTC.